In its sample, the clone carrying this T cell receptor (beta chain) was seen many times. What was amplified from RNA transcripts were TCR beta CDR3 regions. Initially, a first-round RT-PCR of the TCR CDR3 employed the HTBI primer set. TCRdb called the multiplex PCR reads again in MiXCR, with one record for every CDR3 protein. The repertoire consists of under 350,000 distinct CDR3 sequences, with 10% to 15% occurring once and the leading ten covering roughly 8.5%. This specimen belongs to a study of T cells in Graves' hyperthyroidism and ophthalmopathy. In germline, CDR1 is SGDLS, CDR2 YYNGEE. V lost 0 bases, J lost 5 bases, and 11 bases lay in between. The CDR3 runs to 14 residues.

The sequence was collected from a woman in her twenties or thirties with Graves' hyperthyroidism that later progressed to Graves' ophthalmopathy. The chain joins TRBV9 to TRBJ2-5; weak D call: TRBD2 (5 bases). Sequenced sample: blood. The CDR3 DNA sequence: TGTGCCAGCAGCGTAGATTCCAGGAGGGAGACCCAGTACTTC. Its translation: CASSVDSRRETQYF. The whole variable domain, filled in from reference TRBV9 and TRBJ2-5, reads DSGVTQTPKHLITATGQRVTLRCSPRSGDLSVYWYQQSLDQGLQFLIQYYNGEERAKGNILERFSAQQFPDLHSELNLSSLELGDSALYFCASSVDSRRETQYFGPGTRLLVL.